These 16 T cell receptor beta chains came from one sample sequenced in a study of neurological immune-mediated disorders. Using its own MiXCR run on the 5' RACE reads, TCRdb lists one record per CDR3 protein. The table has 70,000 to 95,000 distinct CDR3 sequences, about a sixth seen once. The sample taken for sequencing was PBMCs. These receptor sequences come from a woman in her 40s in good health.

The sample holds many counts of this clonotype. The chain employs TRBV7-9 and TRBJ2-3, with 12 positions matching TRBD2. There are 15 residues in the CDR3. The V segment lost 5 bases and the J segment 4 bases; nucleotides outside the gene matches: 4. The germline V gene has CDR1 SEHNR and CDR2 FQNEAQ (reference sequence). The CDR3 DNA sequence: TGTGCCAGCAGCACCCGACTAGCGGGGGCAGATACGCAGTATTTT. Its translation is CASSTRLAGADTQYF.

Many counts were recorded for this clonotype. J is TRBJ2-6 and V is TRBV4-3; D call uncertain. Between the trimmed V and J ends, which lost 4 bases and 3 bases, there was a span of 7 bases. This CDR3 comprises 14 residues. Germline V CDR1 and CDR2: LGHNA, YSLEER. The CDR3 region has the DNA TGCGCCAGCAGCCCCTTGCTTGGGGCCAACGTCCTGACTTTC. Its translation: CASSPLLGANVLTF.

This clonotype showed up many times. The chain links TRBV12-3 or TRBV12-4 to TRBJ1-6; D unresolved. The CDR3 has 14 amino acids. V gave up 3 bases and J gave up 10 bases, with 13 bases separating them. CDR3 residues: CASSLDNVGSPLHF. CDR3 in DNA: TGTGCCAGCAGTTTGGATAATGTGGGGTCACCCCTCCACTTT.

A remark on this clonotype: Mismatch with germline at one junction end may stem from a read error. The V gene is TRBV6-5, the J gene TRBJ1-5; D is possibly TRBD1 (6 bases). Germline-derived CDR1 and CDR2 are MNHEY and SVGAGI. The CDR3 runs to 14 residues. This CDR3 is CARSYGGQGQPQHF. The CDR3 bases are TGTGCCAGAAGTTACGGGGGCCAAGGCCAGCCCCAGCATTTT.

This clonotype was recorded at least ten times. The chain links TRBV7-2 to TRBJ2-3, with D possibly matching TRBD2 (5 bases). This CDR3 region has 15 residues. From germline, CDR1 is SGHTA and CDR2 FQGNSA. V dropped 6 bases and J dropped 9 bases, with 22 bases sitting between them. The chain's CDR3 is CASSQHPSRIETQYF. The CDR3 DNA reads as TGTGCCAGCAGTCAACACCCTAGCCGTATTGAAACGCAGTATTTT. The full variable domain, in which reference TRBV7-2 and TRBJ2-3 provide the parts outside the CDR3, is GAGVSQSPSNKVTEKGKDVELRCDPISGHTALYWYRQSLGQGLEFLIYFQGNSAPDKSGLPSDRFSAERTGGSVSTLTIQRTQQEDSAVYLCASSQHPSRIETQYFGPGTRLTVL.

This clonotype was recorded many times. The chain uses TRBV5-1 and TRBJ1-5; the match to TRBD1 covers 9 bases. The CDR3 sequence is 14 residues long. Trimming cost V 4 bases and J 6 bases; bases outside gene matches: 5. The germline gives CDR1 SGHRS, CDR2 YFSETQ. CDR3 DNA: TGCGCCAGCAGCGCGGGGACAGGGAGTCAGCCCCAGCATTTT. Translating it yields CASSAGTGSQPQHF. The entire variable domain, with the rest obtained from reference TRBV5-1 and TRBJ1-5, is as follows: KAGVTQTPRYLIKTRGQQVTLSCSPISGHRSVSWYQQTPGQGLQFLFEYFSETQRNKGNFPGRFSGRQFSNSRSEMNVSTLELGDSALYLCASSAGTGSQPQHFGDGTRLSIL.

In its sample, this clonotype was seen many times. The chain recombines TRBV20-1 with TRBJ2-5; TRBD2 matches at 8 bases. The CDR3 runs 16 residues. Germline V gives CDR1 DFQATT, CDR2 SNEGSKA (reference sequence). The J segment lost 5 bases and the V segment lost 0 bases, leaving 11 bases of the junction unmatched. The CDR3 nucleotides read TGCAGTGCTAGAGATCTGAACGGGGGGGCCCGGGAGACCCAGTACTTC. Its protein is CSARDLNGGARETQYF.

J is TRBJ2-1 and V is TRBV7-9; D is ambiguous. CDR1 and CDR2 (germline): SEHNR, FQNEAQ (reference sequence). The CDR3 loop spans 12 amino acids. V gave up 2 bases and J gave up 10 bases, with 9 bases separating them. The CDR3 reads CASSLSGDEQFF. For the CDR3, the DNA is TGTGCCAGCAGCTTAAGTGGAGACGAGCAGTTCTTC.

The chain couples TRBV7-2 to TRBJ2-7; 7 nucleotides agree with TRBD1. The CDR3 spans 15 residues. J gave up 0 bases and V 5 bases, and 7 bases lay outside the gene matches. Germline CDR1 reads SGHTA; CDR2 reads FQGNSA. The chain's CDR3 is CASSLGGDISYEQYF. CDR3 in DNA: TGTGCCAGCAGCCTAGGGGGCGATATCTCCTACGAGCAGTACTTC.

On this clonotype: This could be a read error, since a much larger clone is one nucleotide away. The genes are TRBV20-1 and TRBJ2-1; a weak D match, TRBD1 (5 bases). This CDR3 region has 12 residues. Germline CDR1 DFQATT, CDR2 SNEGSKA (reference sequence). V was clipped by 0 bases and J by 10 bases, with 10 bases between them. In nucleotides, the CDR3 is TGCAGTGCTAGAGAGGGTAGGGGCGAGCAGTTCTTC. It codes for CSAREGRGEQFF.

This clonotype has at least ten counts. The chain employs TRBV7-2 and TRBJ2-7; a weak D match, TRBD2 (6 bases). This CDR3 has 16 amino acids. The V gene lost 1 base and the J gene lost 0 bases, with 13 bases spanning the gap. Germline loops: CDR1 SGHTA, CDR2 FQGNSA. The CDR3 nucleotides read TGTGCCAGCAGCTTAGTTGGGGGGATGAACTCCTACGAGCAGTACTTC. Residues: CASSLVGGMNSYEQYF.

This clonotype was counted once. This sequence joins TRBV10-3 and TRBJ2-5; D is possibly TRBD2 (9 bases). Deletions cut 9 bases from V and 10 bases from J, with 24 bases between. Germline lookup yields CDR1 ENHRY and CDR2 SYGVKD. The CDR3 contains 14 residues. The CDR3 sequence: CAIAGGQDFDIQYF. The DNA for the CDR3 is TGTGCCATAGCGGGGGGACAGGACTTCGATATCCAGTACTTC.

This clonotype showed up many times. The chain recombines TRBV4-3 with TRBJ1-1; perhaps TRBD1 as D (5 bases). Germline V gene lookup returns CDR1 LGHNA and CDR2 YSLEER. CDR3 size: 15 residues. Trimming stripped 0 bases from V and 3 bases from J, with 11 bases between. CDR3 DNA sequence: TGCGCCAGCAGCCAAGATCTTCGAGGGGACACTGAAGCTTTCTTT. Amino acid sequence: CASSQDLRGDTEAFF.

This clonotype was counted ten times or more. The chain couples TRBV9 to TRBJ1-1; tentatively, D is TRBD1 (6 bases). Trimming removed 4 bases at V and 7 bases at J, with 17 bases between. This CDR3 is built from 14 residues. Germline V gene lookup returns CDR1 SGDLS and CDR2 YYNGEE. The CDR3 DNA reads TGTGCCAGCAGCCTCCAGACAGGCGGGGGTGAAGCTTTCTTT. This encodes CASSLQTGGGEAFF.

This clonotype showed up many times. The chain employs TRBV20-1 and TRBJ1-1, with 7 bases fitting TRBD1. The V gene's germline CDR1 is DFQATT and CDR2 SNEGSKA (reference sequence). V lost 5 bases, J lost 5 bases, and 11 bases stayed unmatched. This CDR3 spans 14 amino acids. In DNA form, the CDR3 reads TGCAGTGCTCCAAGGGAGGGGGCGACGACTGAAGCTTTCTTT. This gives the protein CSAPREGATTEAFF.

At least ten counts were recorded for this clonotype. This chain connects TRBV28 to TRBJ2-3; no firm D call. The CDR3 totals 13 residues. V was clipped by 10 bases and J by 2 bases, with 13 bases between them. CDR1 is MDHEN, CDR2 SYDVKM, per germline. The CDR3 reads CAISRPYTDTQYF. The CDR3 DNA sequence: TGTGCCATCTCGAGACCGTACACAGATACGCAGTATTTT.